Listed here are 11 T cell receptor beta chains from one sample, sequenced in a study of T cells in Graves' hyperthyroidism and ophthalmopathy. RNA transcripts served as the template for amplifying TCR beta CDR3 regions. A set of HTBI primers served as the primers for a first-round RT-PCR of the TCR CDR3. In TCRdb, the multiplex PCR reads were re-called with MiXCR into one record per CDR3 protein. The top ten clones hold around 64% of a sample with about 270,000 distinct CDR3 sequences, around 20% of them seen once. The source material was blood. The receptors shown here come from a man under 40 with Graves' ophthalmopathy.

The chain carries TRBV12-3 or TRBV12-4 and TRBJ2-2; no clear D. V was trimmed by 3 bases and J by 7 bases, leaving 6 bases between them. The CDR3 is 12 residues long. CDR3 nucleotides: TGTGCCAGCAGTTTCCCTAACGGGGAGCTGTTTTTT. Its translation: CASSFPNGELFF.

The chain recombines TRBV6-6 with TRBJ2-7, with 7 positions matching TRBD1. The CDR3 covers 16 residues. Germline V lookup: CDR1 MNHNY, CDR2 SVGAGI (reference sequence). The V gene end was trimmed by 0 bases and the J gene end by 2 bases; junction bases not matched to a gene: 7. The CDR3 DNA reads TGTGCCAGCAGTTACTCGGGGGACAGCGTCCCCTACGAGCAGTACTTC. Protein: CASSYSGDSVPYEQYF.

For this clonotype: It may be a read error: a sequence one base away is much more abundant. The chain couples TRBV2 to TRBJ1-5, with D uncertain. Trimming cost V 8 bases and J 7 bases, with 15 bases left between them. Germline assignment: CDR1 SNHLY and CDR2 FYNNEI. The CDR3 runs to 13 residues. The CDR3 region has the DNA TGTGCCAGCGCTTGGACGGGGAGACAGCCCCAGCATTTT. It translates to CASAWTGRQPQHF.

The chain employs TRBV7-2 and TRBJ2-3; a weak D match, TRBD2 (5 bases). Germline lookup yields CDR1 SGHTA and CDR2 FQGNSA. Trimming took 3 bases from V and 3 from J, leaving 13 bases between them. CDR3 length: 15 residues. The CDR3 sequence: CASSFSALRTDTQYF. The CDR3 DNA follows: TGTGCCAGCAGCTTTAGCGCCCTAAGGACAGATACGCAGTATTTT.

This clonotype was seen only a few times. V usage is TRBV5-1 and J usage is TRBJ2-7; D unclear. The CDR3 is 13 amino acids. The germline gives CDR1 SGHRS, CDR2 YFSETQ. V lost 2 bases and J 4 bases, leaving 10 bases between the germline ends. The CDR3 here is CASSFVVGYEQYF. DNA for the CDR3: TGCGCCAGCAGCTTTGTTGTAGGATACGAGCAGTACTTC.

This clonotype was seen ten or more times. The rearrangement links TRBV2 to TRBJ2-5; 9 nucleotides agree with TRBD2. The CDR3 contains 14 residues. CDR1 is SNHLY and CDR2 is FYNNEI in the germline V gene. V dropped 4 bases and J dropped 2; count of bases not matched to a gene: 2. The CDR3 DNA reads as TGTGCCAGCAGTGGACTAGCGGATCAAGAGACCCAGTACTTC. It is translated as CASSGLADQETQYF.

The CDR3 region has the DNA TGTGCCAGCCGACTAGCGGGCACCACAGATACGCAGTATTTT. This translates into CASRLAGTTDTQYF. V usage is TRBV3-1 and J usage is TRBJ2-3, with TRBD2 matching over 10 bases. The V segment lost 8 bases and the J segment 2 bases; nucleotides outside the gene matches: 4. The CDR3 contains 14 residues. From germline, CDR1 is LGHDT and CDR2 YNNKEL (reference sequence).

This clonotype was seen many times. The gene calls are TRBV13 and TRBJ1-6; 9 bases map to TRBD1. After removal of 5 bases from V and 7 bases from J, the junction contained 6 bases not matched to a gene. Germline V gene lookup returns CDR1 PRHDT and CDR2 FYEKMQ (reference sequence). CDR3 length equals 15 residues. CDR3 coding DNA: TGTGCCAGCAGCGCCGACAGGGGGTGGAATTCACCCCTCCACTTT. Translated, it gives CASSADRGWNSPLHF.

This clonotype was picked up a small number of times. This rearrangement joins TRBV29-1 to TRBJ1-1; TRBD1 is a possible D gene (6 bases). V lost 1 base and J lost 9, with 15 bases in between. Germline V gene sequence: CDR1 SQVTM, CDR2 ANQGSEA. The CDR3 has 13 residues. CDR3 DNA: TGCAGCGTTGAAGTCGTGGGGGCAGCCAAAGCTTTCTTT. The encoded protein is CSVEVVGAAKAFF.

This clonotype appeared a few times. The chain couples TRBV6-5 to TRBJ1-5, with D uncertain. Germline V gives CDR1 MNHEY, CDR2 SVGAGI. Trimming stripped 4 bases from V and 7 bases from J, with 14 bases between. The CDR3 spans 14 residues. For the CDR3, the DNA is TGTGCCAGCAGTTTCTCGACGGGAGGGCAGCCCCAGCATTTT. It yields the protein CASSFSTGGQPQHF.

This chain joins TRBV6-5 and TRBJ1-1; D unresolved. The CDR3 extends over 15 amino acids. Germline V gives CDR1 MNHEY, CDR2 SVGAGI. V dropped 0 bases and J dropped 8 bases, with 16 bases sitting between them. The CDR3 loop is CASSYSVWVPREAFF. The CDR3 DNA reads as TGTGCCAGCAGTTACTCGGTTTGGGTCCCGAGAGAAGCTTTCTTT.